Reported below is one T cell receptor beta chain. Assay: immunoSEQ multiplex PCR; the TCRdb copy retains only in-frame clones and omits some. The sample holds 55,000 to 70,000 clones, 86% seen once. The germline V and J ends were trimmed by 7 bases and 7 bases, with 18 bases remaining between them. Germline V gene data show CDR1 as SGDLS and CDR2 as YYNGEE. This CDR3 contains 13 residues. The data originate from a study of technical replicates of blood from several donors. The chain uses TRBV9 and TRBJ2-7, with a tentative D call TRBD1 (6 bases). Input material: PBMCs. This TCR derives from a human donor in good health. Some clones in this sample may be carry-over from other donors' samples. The CDR3 spells CASGQFVNGEQYF. The CDR3 DNA follows: TGTGCCAGCGGACAGTTTGTGAATGGTGAGCAGTACTTC.